This TCR beta chain appears in the sequencing data of a study of neoadjuvant anti-PD-1 for oral cavity cancer. V was shortened by 6 bases and J by 1 base, with 12 bases between the two germline ends. The CDR3 consists of 14 residues. The V gene's germline CDR1 is LNHDA and CDR2 SQIVND (reference sequence). Sequencing used immunoSEQ multiplex PCR; TCRdb keeps in-frame clones, though not all of them. The sample yields some 15,000 clones, roughly 74% seen once. Study-level findings and limits: PBMC Gini-index clonality exceeded responders' in non-responders post-nivolumab.

Stage II-IVA oral cavity squamous cell carcinoma was new and untreated by systemic or radiation therapy. On this clone itself: Antigen unknown.

The receptor was isolated from a person aged 35 to 85 with oral cavity squamous cell carcinoma. The chain joins TRBV19 to TRBJ1-1, with D unresolved. Material: PBMCs, obtained before nivolumab (anti-PD-1) treatment. CDR3 sequence: CASRGRRGNTEAFF. The CDR3 region has the DNA TGTGCCAGTAGGGGGAGGCGAGGGAACACTGAAGCTTTCTTT.